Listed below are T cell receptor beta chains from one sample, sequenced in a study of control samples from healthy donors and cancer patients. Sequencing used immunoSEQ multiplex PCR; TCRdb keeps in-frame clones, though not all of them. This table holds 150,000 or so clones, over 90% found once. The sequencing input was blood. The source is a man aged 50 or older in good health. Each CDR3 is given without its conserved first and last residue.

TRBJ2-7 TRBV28 ASSLRGGPNYEQY
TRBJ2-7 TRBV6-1 ASSEALSGTGEQY
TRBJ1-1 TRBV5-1 ASSPAQGRTEAF
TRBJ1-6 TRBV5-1 ASSLERGSPLH
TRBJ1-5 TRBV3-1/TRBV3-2 ASSHGSGNRQPQH
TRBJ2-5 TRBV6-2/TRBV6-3 ASSSPTGTTLETQY
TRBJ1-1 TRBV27 ASSSMGPVTEAF
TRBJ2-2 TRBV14 ASSQVKGVGELF
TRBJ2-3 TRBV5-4 ASSLGDRAQANTQY
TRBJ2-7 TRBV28 ASSYQDGRYEQY
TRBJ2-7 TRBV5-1 ASSFRTVPYEQY
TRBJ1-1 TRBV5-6 ASSLLREGWNTEAF
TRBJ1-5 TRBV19 ASRRGRGSNQPQH
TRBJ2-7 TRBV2 ASSLSGRRYEQY
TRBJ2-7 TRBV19 ASSTTRSSYEQY
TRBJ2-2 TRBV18 ATPGYRNTGELF
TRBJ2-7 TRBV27 ASSGRGGSLAGGQEQY
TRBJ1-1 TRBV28 ASSPTRDSPEAF
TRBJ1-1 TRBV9 ASSVADRPGGAF
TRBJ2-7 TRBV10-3 AISEPGTSGDEQY
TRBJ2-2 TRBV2 ASSPSGSVRELF
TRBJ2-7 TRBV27 ASSKWGYEQY
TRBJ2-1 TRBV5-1 ASSLSWVAKNEQF
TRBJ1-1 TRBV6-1 ASSGGQTLMNTEAF
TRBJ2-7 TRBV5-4 ASSLQGAISYEQY
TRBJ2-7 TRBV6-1 ASSESGGPYEQY
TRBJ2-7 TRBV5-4 ASSLVWTENLYEQY
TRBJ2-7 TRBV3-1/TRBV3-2 ASSQDTGGYEQY
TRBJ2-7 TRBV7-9 ASSLLSGGPYEQY
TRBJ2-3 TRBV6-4 ASSEGRRADTQY
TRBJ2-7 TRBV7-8 ASSLAPGSYEQY
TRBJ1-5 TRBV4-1 ASTSKIGASDRGNQPQH
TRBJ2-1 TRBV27 ASTGGSGRNFNEQF
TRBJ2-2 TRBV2 ASKRLAGEGGELF
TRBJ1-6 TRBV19 ASRGQGGLH
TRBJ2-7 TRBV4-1 ASSKQGAYEQY
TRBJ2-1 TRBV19 ASVLGNEQF
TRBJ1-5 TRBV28 ASSPDRGGPQH
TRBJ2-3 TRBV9 ASSVADTQY
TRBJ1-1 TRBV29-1 NAGRSGTEAF
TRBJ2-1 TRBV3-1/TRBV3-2 ASSPRASYNEQF
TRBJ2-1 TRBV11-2 ASSPWGTSGSHNEQF
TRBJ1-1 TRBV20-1 SAPPSAEAF
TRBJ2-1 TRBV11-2 ASSRGLATNEQF
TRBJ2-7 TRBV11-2 ASSARVWGSGRYEQY
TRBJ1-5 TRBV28 ASSFGRYTSNQPQH
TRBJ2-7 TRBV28 ASHPPRTGGSYEQY
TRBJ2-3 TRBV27 ASSPRDSPTDTQY